This T cell receptor beta chain is drawn from a study of Graves' ophthalmopathy and Graves' hyperthyroidism. Amplification of TCR beta CDR3 regions used RNA transcripts. After a first-round RT-PCR with HTBI primers, a second-round multiplex PCR was run. TCRdb called the multiplex PCR reads again in MiXCR, with one record for every CDR3 protein. The table has over 450,000 distinct CDR3 sequences, approximately 15% seen once. This clonotype showed up many times. V was clipped by 5 bases and J by 5 bases; unmatched bases: 7. The CDR3 extends over 15 amino acids. CDR1 is MNHEY and CDR2 is SMNVEV in the germline V gene (reference sequence).

The chain combines TRBV27 with TRBJ2-5, with 11 bases matching TRBD2. The receptor was isolated from a woman aged 25 to 39 with Graves' ophthalmopathy. Sequencing was performed on blood. The CDR3 DNA sequence: TGTGCCAGCAGTCCCCTAGCGGGAGGAGTGGAGACCCAGTACTTC. Translation gives CASSPLAGGVETQYF.